Sequencing of this T cell receptor (beta chain) was carried out in a study of T cell responses to AZD1222 COVID-19 vaccine. Study-wide findings and caveats: Following two doses of AZD1222, Spike-specific TCR breadth and depth rose.

This clone was seen only once. Its antigen is not known. The CDR3 runs 16 residues. Per the germline V gene, CDR1 is SEHNR and CDR2 is FQNEAQ (reference sequence). The V gene end was trimmed by 4 bases and the J gene end by 4 bases; junction bases not matched to a gene: 5. Assay: immunoSEQ multiplex PCR; the TCRdb copy retains only in-frame clones and omits some. Seen here are some 120,000 clones, around 89% observed once, and the top ten hold over 8.5%. Sequences were derived from peripheral blood, sampled on day 0 of MenACWY control vaccination. This TCR was sampled from an adult in good health. The chain joins TRBV7-9 to TRBJ1-4; 11 bases map to TRBD1. Written as DNA, the CDR3 is TGTGCCAGCAGCTCAGGACAGGGGGCGAGTAATGAAAAACTGTTTTTT. Encoded protein: CASSSGQGASNEKLFF.